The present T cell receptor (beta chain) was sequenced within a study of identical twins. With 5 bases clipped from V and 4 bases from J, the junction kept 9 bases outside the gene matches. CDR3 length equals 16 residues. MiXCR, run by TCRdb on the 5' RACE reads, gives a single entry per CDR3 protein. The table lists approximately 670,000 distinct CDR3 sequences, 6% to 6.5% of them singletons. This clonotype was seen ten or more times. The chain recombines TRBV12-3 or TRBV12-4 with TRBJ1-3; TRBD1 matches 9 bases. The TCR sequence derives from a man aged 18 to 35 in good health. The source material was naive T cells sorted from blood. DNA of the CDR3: TGTGCCAGCAGTCATAGGGACAGGGTAAACGGAAACACCATATATTTT. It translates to CASSHRDRVNGNTIYF.